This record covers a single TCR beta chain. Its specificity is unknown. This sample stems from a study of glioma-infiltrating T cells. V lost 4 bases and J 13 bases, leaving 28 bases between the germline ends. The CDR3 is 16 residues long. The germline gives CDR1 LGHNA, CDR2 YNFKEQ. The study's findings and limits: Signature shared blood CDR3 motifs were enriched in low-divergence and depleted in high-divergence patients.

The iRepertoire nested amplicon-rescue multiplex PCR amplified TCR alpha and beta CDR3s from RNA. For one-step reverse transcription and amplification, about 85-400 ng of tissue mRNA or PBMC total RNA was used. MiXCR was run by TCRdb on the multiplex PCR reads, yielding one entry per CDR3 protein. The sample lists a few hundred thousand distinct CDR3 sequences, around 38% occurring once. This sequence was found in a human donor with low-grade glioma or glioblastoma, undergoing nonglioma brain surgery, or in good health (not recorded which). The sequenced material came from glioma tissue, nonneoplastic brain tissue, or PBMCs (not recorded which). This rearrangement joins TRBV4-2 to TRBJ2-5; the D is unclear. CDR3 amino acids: CASSPADRGSPLPGYF. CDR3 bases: TGTGCCAGCAGCCCCGCGGATCGAGGCAGCCCCCTTCCCGGGTACTTC.